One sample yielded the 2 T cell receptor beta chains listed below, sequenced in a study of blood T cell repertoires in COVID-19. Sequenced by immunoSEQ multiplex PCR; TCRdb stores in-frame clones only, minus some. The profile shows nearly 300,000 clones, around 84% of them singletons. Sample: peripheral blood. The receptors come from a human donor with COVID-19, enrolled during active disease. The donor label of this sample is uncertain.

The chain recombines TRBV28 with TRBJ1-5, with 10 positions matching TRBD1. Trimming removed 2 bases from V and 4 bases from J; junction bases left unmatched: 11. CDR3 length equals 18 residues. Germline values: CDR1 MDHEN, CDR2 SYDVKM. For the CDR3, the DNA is TGTGCCAGCAGTTTACCGCAAACTGGACAGGGGGGGAATCAGCCCCAGCATTTT. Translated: CASSLPQTGQGGNQPQHF.

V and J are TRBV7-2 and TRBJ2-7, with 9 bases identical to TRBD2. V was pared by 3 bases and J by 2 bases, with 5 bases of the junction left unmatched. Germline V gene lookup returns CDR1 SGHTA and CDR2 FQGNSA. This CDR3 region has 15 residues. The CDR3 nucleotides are TGTGCCAGCAGCTTCCCTAGCGGGGAGACCTACGAGCAGTACTTC. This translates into CASSFPSGETYEQYF.